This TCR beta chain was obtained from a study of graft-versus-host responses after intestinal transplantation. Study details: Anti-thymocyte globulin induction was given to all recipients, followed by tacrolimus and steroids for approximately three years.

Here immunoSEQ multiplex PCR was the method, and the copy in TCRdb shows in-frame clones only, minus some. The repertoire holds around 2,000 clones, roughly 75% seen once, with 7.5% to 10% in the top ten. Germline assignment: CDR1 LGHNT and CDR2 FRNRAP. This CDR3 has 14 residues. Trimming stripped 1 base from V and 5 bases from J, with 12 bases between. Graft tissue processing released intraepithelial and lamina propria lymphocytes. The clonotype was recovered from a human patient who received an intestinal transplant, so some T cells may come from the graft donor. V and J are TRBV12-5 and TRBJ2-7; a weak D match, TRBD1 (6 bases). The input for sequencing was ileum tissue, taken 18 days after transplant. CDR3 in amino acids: CASGLGQAVDEQYF. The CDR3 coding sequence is TGTGCTAGTGGTTTGGGACAGGCGGTCGACGAGCAGTACTTC.